The next 24 T cell receptor beta chains were all read from a single sample in a study of cytomegalovirus exposure and HLA in healthy donors. 60 Vbeta and 13 Jbeta primers were used in PCR. Profiled with immunoSEQ multiplex PCR; TCRdb holds only in-frame clones, not every one. The data hold 30,000 to 45,000 clones, with roughly 81% observed a single time. Sequencing was performed on PBMCs. The receptors here all came from a woman between 40 and 55 years old in good health and CMV-seronegative.

V and J are TRBV6-5 and TRBJ1-2; TRBD1 matches 7 bases. With V trimmed by 2 bases and J by 7 bases, 10 bases remained unmatched. Looked up from germline, CDR1 is MNHEY and CDR2 is SVGAGI. The CDR3 length is 15 residues. CDR3 nucleotide sequence: TGTGCCAGCAGTTACACCCGACAGGGTGCTAGTGGCTACACCTTC. Encoded protein: CASSYTRQGASGYTF.

The chain couples TRBV2 to TRBJ2-5; TRBD2 might be the D (5 bases). This CDR3 spans 12 amino acids. The ends were cut back, 8 bases at V and 5 bases at J, with 12 bases in the middle. The V gene's germline CDR1 is SNHLY and CDR2 FYNNEI. CDR3 bases: TGTGCCAGCGCATTGGGCGGGGAGACCCAGTACTTC. Translation: CASALGGETQYF.

The chain couples TRBV9 to TRBJ2-1, with 10 bases identical to TRBD2. The V and J ends lost 3 bases and 6 bases, in that order; junction bases with no gene match: 6. Germline V CDR1 and CDR2: SGDLS, YYNGEE. CDR3 length: 15 amino acids. This chain's CDR3 is CASSEGERGGNEQFF. The CDR3 nucleotides read TGTGCCAGCAGCGAGGGAGAGCGGGGGGGCAATGAGCAGTTCTTC.

The table lists this clone with a few counts. The V gene is TRBV2, the J gene TRBJ1-5, with D tentatively TRBD1 (5 bases). The germline gives CDR1 SNHLY, CDR2 FYNNEI. There are 16 residues in the CDR3. Trimming stripped 2 bases from V and 5 bases from J, with 16 bases between. This chain's CDR3 is CASSESARAGYQPQHF. In DNA, the CDR3 is TGTGCCAGCAGTGAATCGGCCAGGGCAGGGTATCAGCCCCAGCATTTT.

This chain connects TRBV28 to TRBJ2-2; 7 positions agree with TRBD1. CDR1 is MDHEN and CDR2 is SYDVKM in the germline V gene. The CDR3 spans 16 residues. V was pared by 7 bases and J by 3 bases, with 11 bases of the junction left unmatched. The chain's CDR3 is CASTPWTGPDTGELFF. The CDR3 DNA reads as TGTGCCAGCACCCCGTGGACAGGCCCGGACACCGGGGAGCTGTTTTTT.

The chain combines TRBV11-2 with TRBJ1-4; D gene uncertain. There are 15 residues in the CDR3. Germline V gene sequence: CDR1 SGHAT, CDR2 FQNNGV. Trimming removed 1 base at V and 7 bases at J, with 13 bases between. The CDR3 DNA is TGTGCCAGCAGCTTAGTGGGCGGGGTTGGTGAAAAACTGTTTTTT. Its protein is CASSLVGGVGEKLFF.

The chain joins TRBV28 to TRBJ1-5, with D unclear. With 4 bases removed from V and 5 bases from J, the gap between germline ends came to 9 bases. From germline, CDR1 is MDHEN and CDR2 SYDVKM. This CDR3 has 13 amino acids. Written as DNA, the CDR3 is TGTGCCAGCAGTTCCGGAGCACATCAGCCCCAGCATTTT. It codes for CASSSGAHQPQHF.

Here the CDR3 reads CASSRGSSYEQYF. CDR3 bases: TGTGCCAGCAGCCGGGGTAGCTCCTACGAGCAGTACTTC. The chain is built from TRBV7-6 and TRBJ2-7; tentatively, D is TRBD2 (5 bases). Germline V gene sequence: CDR1 SGHVS, CDR2 FNYEAQ. The V end lost 5 bases, the J end lost 0 bases, and 8 bases lay between the germline ends. CDR3 size: 13 residues.

DNA of the CDR3: TGTGCCAGCAGTTACTCGAGGCCTGGGGCCAACGTCCTGACTTTC. Its translation: CASSYSRPGANVLTF. The V and J genes are TRBV6-5 and TRBJ2-6; D is unclear. V lost 0 bases to trimming and J lost 2 bases, with 5 bases between them. The CDR3 is made up of 15 amino acids. Looked up from germline, CDR1 is MNHEY and CDR2 is SVGAGI.

The genes are TRBV9 and TRBJ2-3; TRBD2 matches 10 bases. The CDR3 sequence is 16 residues long. The V and J ends lost 3 bases and 2 bases, in that order; junction bases with no gene match: 6. Germline V gene sequence: CDR1 SGDLS, CDR2 YYNGEE. CDR3: CASSALAGVTTDTQYF. CDR3 nucleotide sequence: TGTGCCAGCAGCGCCCTAGCGGGGGTGACCACAGATACGCAGTATTTT.

The rearrangement links TRBV6-6 to TRBJ1-5, with 8 positions matching TRBD1. CDR3 length: 15 amino acids. Looked up from germline, CDR1 is MNHNY and CDR2 is SVGAGI (reference sequence). V was pared by 2 bases and J by 0 bases, with 0 bases of the junction left unmatched. CDR3 DNA sequence: TGTGCCAGCAGTTACGACAGGGGTAGCAATCAGCCCCAGCATTTT. Amino acids: CASSYDRGSNQPQHF.

The CDR3 loop is CASSQHRTGGDTQYF. In nucleotides, the CDR3 is TGCGCCAGCAGCCAACACCGGACAGGAGGGGATACGCAGTATTTT. V gene TRBV4-3 combines with J gene TRBJ2-3; maybe TRBD1 (7 bases). CDR1 and CDR2 (germline): LGHNA, YSLEER. The germline V and J ends were trimmed by 2 bases and 6 bases, with 15 bases remaining between them. This CDR3 spans 15 amino acids.

The chain combines TRBV2 with TRBJ2-1, with TRBD2 matching over 11 bases. The germline V gene encodes CDR1 SNHLY and CDR2 FYNNEI. The CDR3 extends over 15 amino acids. The ends lost 4 bases at V and 3 bases at J; junction bases unmatched: 2. CDR3 sequence: CASSAGLAGYNEQFF. The CDR3 bases are TGTGCCAGCAGTGCAGGACTAGCGGGCTACAATGAGCAGTTCTTC. The variable domain in full, completed from reference TRBV2 and TRBJ2-1, reads EPEVTQTPSHQVTQMGQEVILRCVPISNHLYFYWYRQILGQKVEFLVSFYNNEISEKSEIFDDQFSVERPDGSNFTLKIRSTKLEDSAMYFCASSAGLAGYNEQFFGPGTRLTVL.

The chain joins TRBV27 to TRBJ1-2, with TRBD1 as a possible D gene (5 bases). V shed 2 bases and J shed 8 bases, with 12 bases lying between them. The CDR3 is made up of 13 amino acids. Per germline, CDR1 MNHEY and CDR2 SMNVEV (reference sequence). In nucleotides, the CDR3 is TGTGCCAGCAGTTTACAGCAGGGAGGCGGCTACACCTTC. This gives the protein CASSLQQGGGYTF.

This clone turned up a few times. The genes are TRBV4-3 and TRBJ2-1, with D maybe TRBD2 (5 bases). Trimming took off 1 base at V and 0 bases at J, with 7 bases between the two ends. This CDR3 spans 15 amino acids. Germline V gene lookup returns CDR1 LGHNA and CDR2 YSLEER. In DNA, the CDR3 is TGCGCCAGCAGCCAAGCGGGGAACTCCTACAATGAGCAGTTCTTC. Residues: CASSQAGNSYNEQFF.

The genes are TRBV7-2 and TRBJ1-6; D call uncertain. In germline, CDR1 is SGHTA, CDR2 FQGNSA. This CDR3 comprises 17 residues. The ends were cut back, 5 bases at V and 2 bases at J, with 16 bases in the middle. The CDR3 DNA follows: TGTGCCAGCAGCCCTAGCATCCCGGGCCCCTATAATTCACCCCTCCACTTT. This encodes CASSPSIPGPYNSPLHF.

This clone has a handful of counts. The chain is built from TRBV18 and TRBJ1-2, with D possibly being TRBD1 (5 bases). Germline loops: CDR1 KGHSH, CDR2 LQKENI. V was trimmed by 3 bases and J by 2 bases, leaving 19 bases between them. This CDR3 contains 17 residues. DNA of the CDR3: TGTGCCAGCTCACCGGCAAGCGGGGGAGGGTCGAACTATGGCTACACCTTC. It encodes CASSPASGGGSNYGYTF.

The chain links TRBV10-3 to TRBJ1-4; D unresolved. Trimming took 2 bases from V and 5 from J, leaving 6 bases between them. This CDR3 region has 13 residues. Germline CDR1 reads ENHRY; CDR2 reads SYGVKD. CDR3 sequence reads: CAISETGNEKLFF. CDR3 sequence (DNA): TGTGCCATCAGTGAGACGGGGAATGAAAAACTGTTTTTT.

In nucleotides, the CDR3 is TGTGCCATCAGGCAAGGGGGTTTCAATGGCTACACCTTC. It translates to CAIRQGGFNGYTF. This rearrangement joins TRBV10-3 to TRBJ1-2, with D possibly TRBD1 on 6 matching bases. The CDR3 totals 13 residues. Per germline, CDR1 ENHRY and CDR2 SYGVKD. V was trimmed by 6 bases and J by 6 bases, leaving 14 bases between them.

The J gene is TRBJ1-1, the V gene TRBV2; no clear D. Trimming took off 3 bases at V and 0 bases at J, with 5 bases between the two ends. This CDR3 is 13 amino acids long. Germline V gene sequence: CDR1 SNHLY, CDR2 FYNNEI. The CDR3 spells CASSELMNTEAFF. The CDR3 DNA is TGTGCCAGCAGTGAGTTAATGAACACTGAAGCTTTCTTT.

This chain connects TRBV19 to TRBJ1-6; 9 bases fit TRBD1. CDR1 is LNHDA and CDR2 is SQIVND in the germline V gene (reference sequence). The V and J ends lost 7 bases and 0 bases, in that order; junction bases with no gene match: 7. The CDR3 is made up of 17 amino acids. The CDR3 bases are TGTGCCAGTACTGACAGGGGGTCGAGCTCCTATAATTCACCCCTCCACTTT. Residues: CASTDRGSSSYNSPLHF.

The chain carries TRBV9 and TRBJ2-3; D is possibly TRBD1 (6 bases). CDR1 is SGDLS, CDR2 YYNGEE, per germline. The V end lost 0 bases, the J end lost 4 bases, and 9 bases lay between the germline ends. The CDR3 length is 14 residues. CDR3 sequence reads: CASSVVGQADTQYF. The CDR3 DNA sequence: TGTGCCAGCAGCGTAGTGGGACAAGCAGATACGCAGTATTTT.

This clone occurred a few times. This CDR3 is CASSIYPGGHNEQFF. For the CDR3, the DNA is TGTGCCAGTAGTATATACCCAGGGGGCCACAATGAGCAGTTCTTC. The chain recombines TRBV19 with TRBJ2-1; TRBD1 agrees at 8 bases. V shed 2 bases, J shed 5 bases, and the junction held 5 bases outside the gene matches. CDR1 and CDR2 from the germline V gene are LNHDA and SQIVND (reference sequence). The CDR3 spans 15 residues.

The genes are TRBV5-8 and TRBJ1-2; D is uncertain. This CDR3 comprises 13 residues. Trimming left V 3 bases short and J 8 bases short, with 14 bases between. Germline values: CDR1 SGHTS, CDR2 YDEGEE. The CDR3 is CASSSYSPPGYTF. In DNA, the CDR3 is TGTGCCAGCAGCTCCTACAGCCCGCCCGGCTACACCTTC. Looking up the rest from reference TRBV5-8 and TRBJ1-2 gives the full variable domain: EAGVTQSPTHLIKTRGQQATLRCSPISGHTSVYWYQQALGLGLQFLLWYDEGEERNRGNFPPRFSGRQFPNYSSELNVNALELEDSALYLCASSSYSPPGYTFGSGTRLTVV.